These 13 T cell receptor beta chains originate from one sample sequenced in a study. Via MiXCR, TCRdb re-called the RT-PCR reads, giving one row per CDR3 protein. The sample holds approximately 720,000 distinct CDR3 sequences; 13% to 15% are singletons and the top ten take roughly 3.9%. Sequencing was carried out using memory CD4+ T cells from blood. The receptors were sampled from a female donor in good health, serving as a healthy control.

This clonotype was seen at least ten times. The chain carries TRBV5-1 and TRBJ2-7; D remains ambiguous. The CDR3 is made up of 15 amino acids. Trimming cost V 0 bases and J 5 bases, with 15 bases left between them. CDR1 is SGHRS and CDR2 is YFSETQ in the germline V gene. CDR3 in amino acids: CASSLGSRSLDEQYF. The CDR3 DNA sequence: TGCGCCAGCAGCTTGGGTTCGAGGAGTCTGGACGAGCAGTACTTC. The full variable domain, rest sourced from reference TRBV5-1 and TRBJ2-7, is KAGVTQTPRYLIKTRGQQVTLSCSPISGHRSVSWYQQTPGQGLQFLFEYFSETQRNKGNFPGRFSGRQFSNSRSEMNVSTLELGDSALYLCASSLGSRSLDEQYFGPGTRLTVT.

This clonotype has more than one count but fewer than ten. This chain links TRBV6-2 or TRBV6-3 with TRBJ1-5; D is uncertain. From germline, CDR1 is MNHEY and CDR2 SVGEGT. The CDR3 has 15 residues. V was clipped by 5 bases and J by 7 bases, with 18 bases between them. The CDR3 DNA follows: TGTGCCAGCAGTGAGGTGTACGGGAACCGGCAGCCCCAGCATTTT. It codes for CASSEVYGNRQPQHF.

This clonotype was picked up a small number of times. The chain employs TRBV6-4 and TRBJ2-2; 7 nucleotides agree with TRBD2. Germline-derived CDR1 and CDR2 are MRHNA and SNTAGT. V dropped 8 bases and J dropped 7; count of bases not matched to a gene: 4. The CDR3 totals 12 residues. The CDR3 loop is CASGTSVGELFF. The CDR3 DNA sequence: TGTGCCAGCGGAACTAGCGTCGGGGAGCTGTTTTTT.

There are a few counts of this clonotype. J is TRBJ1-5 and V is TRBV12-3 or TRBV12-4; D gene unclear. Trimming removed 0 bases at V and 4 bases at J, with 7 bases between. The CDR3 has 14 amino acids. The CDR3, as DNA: TGTGCCAGCAGTTTAGCGGGCGATAATCAGCCCCAGCATTTT. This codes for CASSLAGDNQPQHF.

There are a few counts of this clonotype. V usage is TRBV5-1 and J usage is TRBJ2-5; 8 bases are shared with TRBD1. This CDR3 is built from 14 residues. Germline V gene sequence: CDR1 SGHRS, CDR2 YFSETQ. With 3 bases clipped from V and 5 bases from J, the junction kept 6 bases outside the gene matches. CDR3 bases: TGCGCCAGCAGCTCGGACAGGGTCCGGGAGACCCAGTACTTC. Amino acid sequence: CASSSDRVRETQYF.

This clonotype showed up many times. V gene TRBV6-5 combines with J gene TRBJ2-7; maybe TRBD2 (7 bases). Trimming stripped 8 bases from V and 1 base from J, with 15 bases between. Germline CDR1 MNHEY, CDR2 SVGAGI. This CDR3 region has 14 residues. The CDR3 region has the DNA TGTGCCAGCGGGAGGGGAACAGGGTCCTACGAGCAGTACTTC. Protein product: CASGRGTGSYEQYF.

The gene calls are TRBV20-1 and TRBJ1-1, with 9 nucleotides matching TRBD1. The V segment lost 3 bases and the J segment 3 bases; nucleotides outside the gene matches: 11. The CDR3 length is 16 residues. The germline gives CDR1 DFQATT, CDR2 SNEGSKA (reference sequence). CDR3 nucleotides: TGCAGTGCTAGGGACCTTGGGACAGGGAAATACACTGAAGCTTTCTTT. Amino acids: CSARDLGTGKYTEAFF.

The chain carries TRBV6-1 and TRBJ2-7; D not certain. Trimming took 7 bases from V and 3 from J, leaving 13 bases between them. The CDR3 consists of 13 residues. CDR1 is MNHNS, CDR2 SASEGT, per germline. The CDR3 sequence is CASTPRVFYEQYF. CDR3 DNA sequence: TGTGCCAGCACCCCAAGGGTATTCTACGAGCAGTACTTC.

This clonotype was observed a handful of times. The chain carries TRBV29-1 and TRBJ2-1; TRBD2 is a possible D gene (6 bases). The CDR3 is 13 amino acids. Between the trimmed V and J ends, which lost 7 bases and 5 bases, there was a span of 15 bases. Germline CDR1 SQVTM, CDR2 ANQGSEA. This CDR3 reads CSAAGRIHNEQFF. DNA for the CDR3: TGCAGCGCCGCGGGACGGATCCACAATGAGCAGTTCTTC.

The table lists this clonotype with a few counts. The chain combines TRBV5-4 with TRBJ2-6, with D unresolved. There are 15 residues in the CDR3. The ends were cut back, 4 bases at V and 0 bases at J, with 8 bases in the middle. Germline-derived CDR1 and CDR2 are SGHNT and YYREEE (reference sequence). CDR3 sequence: CASSHVLSGANVLTF. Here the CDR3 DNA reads TGTGCCAGCAGCCATGTGCTCTCTGGGGCCAACGTCCTGACTTTC. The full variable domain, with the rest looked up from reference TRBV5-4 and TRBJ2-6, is ETGVTQSPTHLIKTRGQQVTLRCSSQSGHNTVSWYQQALGQGPQFIFQYYREEENGRGNFPPRFSGLQFPNYSSELNVNALELDDSALYLCASSHVLSGANVLTFGAGSRLTVL.

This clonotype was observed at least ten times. The CDR3 sequence: CSARGVFPYEQYF. The DNA for the CDR3 is TGCAGTGCTAGGGGGGTTTTCCCCTACGAGCAGTACTTC. The chain couples TRBV20-1 to TRBJ2-7, with D possibly called TRBD1 or TRBD2 (5 bases each). The CDR3 contains 13 residues. Looked up from germline, CDR1 is DFQATT and CDR2 is SNEGSKA (reference sequence). V lost 3 bases, J lost 2 bases, and 11 bases lay in between.

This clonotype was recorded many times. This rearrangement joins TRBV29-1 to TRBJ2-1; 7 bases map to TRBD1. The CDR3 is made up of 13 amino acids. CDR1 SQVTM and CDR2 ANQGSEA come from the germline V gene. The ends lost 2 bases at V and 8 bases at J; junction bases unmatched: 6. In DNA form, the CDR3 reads TGCAGCGTTGAAAGGGACAGAGATTATGAGCAGTTCTTC. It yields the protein CSVERDRDYEQFF.

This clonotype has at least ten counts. The CDR3 sequence: CASSLGQGNIQYF. CDR3 coding DNA: TGTGCCAGCAGCTTGGGACAGGGGAACATTCAGTACTTC. The chain joins TRBV5-6 to TRBJ2-4; 8 nucleotides match TRBD1. From germline, CDR1 is SGHDT and CDR2 YYEEEE. V gave up 0 bases and J gave up 7 bases; unmatched junction bases: 0. The CDR3 is 13 amino acids.